Below are 16 T cell receptor beta chains sequenced from a single sample in a study of shared clonotypes between healthy human individuals. Data came from immunoSEQ multiplex PCR; TCRdb stores just in-frame clones and leaves some out. The table shows over 2 million clones, with over 85% occurring only once. As defined, naive CD8 cells were CD45RO-negative and positively selected for CCR7, with terminally differentiated effector memory CD45RA+ cells excluded. The sequenced sample consisted of naive CD8+ T cells sorted from blood. These receptors were obtained from a man aged 18 to 35 in good health.

Concerning this clone: This CDR3 is also generated by other DNA sequences in the sample. This rearrangement joins TRBV6-5 to TRBJ1-1; maybe TRBD1 (5 bases). Trimming left V 0 bases short and J 8 bases short, with 7 bases between. Germline V CDR1 and CDR2: MNHEY, SVGAGI. The CDR3 is 12 residues long. The CDR3 region has the DNA TGTGCCAGCAGTTACTCTTCAGGGGAAGCTTTCTTT. It is translated as CASSYSSGEAFF.

The chain uses TRBV9 and TRBJ1-2; D not resolved. V was shortened by 0 bases and J by 8 bases, with 14 bases between the two germline ends. CDR3 length: 14 amino acids. The V gene's germline CDR1 is SGDLS and CDR2 YYNGEE. Written as DNA, the CDR3 is TGTGCCAGCAGCGTAGCTACGTCAGCCCGGGGCTACACCTTC. Protein sequence: CASSVATSARGYTF.

V is TRBV5-6 and J is TRBJ2-1; tentatively, D is TRBD1 (5 bases). Germline assignment: CDR1 SGHDT and CDR2 YYEEEE. The CDR3 is 14 residues long. Trimming left V 9 bases short and J 0 bases short, with 13 bases between. CDR3 region: CATSTGSSYNEQFF. CDR3 in DNA: TGTGCCACAAGCACAGGCAGCTCCTACAATGAGCAGTTCTTC.

This chain connects TRBV6-5 to TRBJ2-2; no reliable D call. In germline, CDR1 is MNHEY, CDR2 SVGAGI. V was shortened by 8 bases and J by 5 bases, with 6 bases between the two germline ends. The CDR3 totals 11 residues. Here the CDR3 reads CASGSTGELFF. CDR3 nucleotides: TGTGCCAGCGGATCTACCGGGGAGCTGTTTTTT.

The J gene is TRBJ2-5, the V gene TRBV5-6, with D possibly matching TRBD2 (5 bases). CDR1 is SGHDT and CDR2 is YYEEEE in the germline V gene. Trimming pared 3 bases from V and 1 base from J, leaving 7 bases between. The CDR3 sequence is 13 residues long. The CDR3 is CASSWLAQETQYF. CDR3 nucleotide sequence: TGTGCCAGCAGCTGGCTAGCCCAAGAGACCCAGTACTTC.

The chain has TRBV7-8 and TRBJ2-1; 9 nucleotides match TRBD2. After removal of 1 base from V and 4 bases from J, the junction contained 2 bases not matched to a gene. This CDR3 has 15 amino acids. Germline lookup yields CDR1 SGHVS and CDR2 FQNEAQ. The CDR3 DNA is TGTGCCAGCAGCTTAGGGACTAGCGCATACAATGAGCAGTTCTTC. This sequence encodes CASSLGTSAYNEQFF.

The V and J genes are TRBV11-2 and TRBJ2-5; possible D gene TRBD1, 6 bases. The V gene lost 5 bases and the J gene lost 4 bases, with 11 bases spanning the gap. Germline loops: CDR1 SGHAT, CDR2 FQNNGV. This CDR3 has 13 amino acids. CDR3 coding DNA: TGTGCCAGCAGCCTGGACAGTTTAGAGACCCAGTACTTC. Amino acids: CASSLDSLETQYF.

The chain links TRBV5-1 to TRBJ2-7; a possible D gene is TRBD1 (6 bases). Trimming removed 4 bases at V and 1 base at J, with 12 bases between. The CDR3 has 14 residues. In germline, CDR1 is SGHRS, CDR2 YFSETQ. The CDR3 spells CASSPGGVSYEQYF. In nucleotides, the CDR3 is TGCGCCAGCAGCCCTGGGGGCGTATCCTACGAGCAGTACTTC.

Regarding this clone: The same CDR3 is also encoded by other DNA sequences in this sample. The CDR3 bases are TGTGCCAGCAGCCTGGGAGGGGCCAGCAATCAGCCCCAGCATTTT. Amino acids: CASSLGGASNQPQHF. This rearrangement joins TRBV5-6 to TRBJ1-5; maybe TRBD1 (5 bases). The CDR3 is 15 residues long. Germline CDR1 and CDR2: SGHDT and YYEEEE. V was pared by 4 bases and J by 1 base, with 12 bases between.

The genes are TRBV30 and TRBJ2-2; the D is unclear. The CDR3 has 14 residues. Deletions cut 0 bases from V and 4 bases from J, with 9 bases between. Per germline, CDR1 GTSNPN and CDR2 SVGIG (reference sequence). In DNA, the CDR3 is TGTGCCTGGAGTGTAAGCCCAGTCACCGGGGAGCTGTTTTTT. Protein sequence: CAWSVSPVTGELFF.

This clone occurred once. This chain connects TRBV19 to TRBJ1-1; 7 positions agree with TRBD1. Germline-derived CDR1 and CDR2 are LNHDA and SQIVND (reference sequence). Losses at the gene ends were 9 bases for V and 5 bases for J; bases not matched to a gene: 6. This CDR3 has 12 amino acids. As DNA, the CDR3 is TGTGCCAGCGCCCAGGGGGGGACTGAAGCTTTCTTT. This codes for CASAQGGTEAFF.

The rearrangement uses TRBV5-1 and TRBJ2-3; TRBD2 agrees at 9 bases. Trimming removed 0 bases from V and 5 bases from J; junction bases left unmatched: 4. Germline V gene sequence: CDR1 SGHRS, CDR2 YFSETQ. The CDR3 spans 15 residues. The CDR3 region is CASSLDAGGLDTQYF. For the CDR3, the DNA is TGCGCCAGCAGCTTGGACGCGGGAGGGTTAGATACGCAGTATTTT.

CDR3 sequence (DNA): TGTGCCAGCAGTGAATCGACTAGCGGGTTCACAGATACGCAGTATTTT. Its translation: CASSESTSGFTDTQYF. The V and J genes are TRBV2 and TRBJ2-3; 10 bases map to TRBD2. The CDR3 covers 16 residues. The germline gives CDR1 SNHLY, CDR2 FYNNEI. The V gene end was trimmed by 2 bases and the J gene end by 2 bases; junction bases not matched to a gene: 4.

The chain employs TRBV4-1 and TRBJ2-7; D might be TRBD1 or TRBD2, each matching 5 bases. Germline V lookup: CDR1 MGHRA, CDR2 YSYEKL. There are 15 residues in the CDR3. V was pared by 3 bases and J by 2 bases, with 14 bases between. CDR3 coding DNA: TGCGCCAGCAGCCACTTTGCCGGGACCCCCTACGAGCAGTACTTC. This gives the protein CASSHFAGTPYEQYF.

This chain connects TRBV30 to TRBJ2-1; D tentatively reads TRBD1 or TRBD2 (5 bases each). V gave up 0 bases and J gave up 2 bases, with 11 bases separating them. This CDR3 is 15 amino acids long. Per germline, CDR1 GTSNPN and CDR2 SVGIG (reference sequence). The CDR3 DNA reads as TGTGCCTGGAGTGTAGGGGACCTCACCTACAATGAGCAGTTCTTC. Its translation: CAWSVGDLTYNEQFF.

V gene TRBV25-1 combines with J gene TRBJ2-1; either TRBD1 or TRBD2 may fit D (5 bases each). Germline V CDR1 and CDR2: MGHDK, SYGVNS. The V gene lost 2 bases and the J gene lost 8 bases, with 19 bases spanning the gap. This CDR3 spans 16 amino acids. CDR3 residues: CASSETGTGLMDEQFF. CDR3 nucleotide sequence: TGTGCCAGCAGTGAAACCGGGACCGGGCTTATGGATGAGCAGTTCTTC.